This T cell receptor (beta chain) was identified in a study of blood T cell repertoires in COVID-19. At the level of the study: Researchers got acute and convalescent COVID-19 samples from the United States, Italy and Spain. In each case, the material was cDNA or gDNA derived from T cells, B-cell-depleted T cells, or PBMCs.

A single count supports this clone. In the source study's methods: From reference gene primer amplification, estimates of nucleated cell counts were derived. Libraries were prepared by immunoSEQ multiplex PCR; TCRdb keeps only in-frame clonotypes and omits some of them. The V and J calls and clone size are taken from that table; D and trimming were inferred from the DNA. This repertoire shows hundreds of thousands of clones, roughly 90% found once; its top ten account for roughly 7%. The TCR comes from a man aged 60-69 years who had recovered from COVID-19. The sequenced sample consisted of peripheral blood.

CDR3 sequence: CASSLLSSGGAEETQYF. CDR3 nucleotides: TGTGCCAGCAGCTTGCTTTCTAGCGGGGGGGCCGAGGAGACCCAGTACTTC. The rearrangement joins TRBV5-8 to TRBJ2-5; 12 nucleotides match TRBD2. This CDR3 is built from 17 residues. With V trimmed by 1 base and J by 5 bases, 9 bases remained unmatched. Germline V CDR1 and CDR2: SGHTS, YDEGEE.